A single sample gave rise to the 15 T cell receptor beta chains below, sequenced in a study of cytomegalovirus exposure and HLA in healthy donors. Here immunoSEQ multiplex PCR was the method, and the copy in TCRdb shows in-frame clones only, minus some. The sample has 200,000 to 300,000 clones; less than 95% are singletons. Material: PBMCs. These receptors were collected from a woman aged 25 to 39 in good health and CMV-seronegative.

This chain joins TRBV7-8 and TRBJ1-1; 8 bases are a match to TRBD1. Trimming took 4 bases from V and 1 from J; bases not matched to a gene: 5. The CDR3 is made up of 15 amino acids. Germline V lookup: CDR1 SGHVS, CDR2 FQNEAQ. CDR3 sequence: CASSYRGQGNTEAFF. The CDR3 DNA sequence: TGTGCCAGCAGCTATAGAGGACAGGGGAACACTGAAGCTTTCTTT. Supplemented by reference TRBV7-8 and TRBJ1-1, the full variable domain reads GAGVSQSPRYKVAKRGQDVALRCDPISGHVSLFWYQQALGQGPEFLTYFQNEAQLDKSGLPSDRFFAERPEGSVSTLKIQRTQQEDSAVYLCASSYRGQGNTEAFFGQGTRLTVV.

V and J are TRBV11-3 and TRBJ2-3; TRBD1 is a possible D gene (6 bases). The germline gives CDR1 SGHNT, CDR2 YENEEA. The length of the CDR3 is 18 residues. The ends were cut back, 7 bases at V and 2 bases at J, with 25 bases in the middle. CDR3 sequence: CASTLRSRGQHYTDTQYF. Here the CDR3 DNA reads TGTGCCAGCACTCTCAGGTCGCGCGGACAGCATTACACAGATACGCAGTATTTT.

This chain joins TRBV7-2 and TRBJ2-5, with 9 positions matching TRBD2. The CDR3 runs 17 residues. CDR1 and CDR2 from the germline V gene are SGHTA and FQGNSA. Trimming at V came to 8 bases and at J to 4 bases, leaving 17 bases not matched to a gene. DNA for the CDR3: TGTGCCAGCCACGAGGGAAACTTAGCGGGAGTAAGAGAGACCCAGTACTTC. Translation gives CASHEGNLAGVRETQYF.

The chain joins TRBV6-1 to TRBJ1-1; TRBD1 aligns across 9 bases. V lost 6 bases and J lost 4; bases outside the gene matches: 6. The length of the CDR3 is 14 residues. The germline gives CDR1 MNHNS, CDR2 SASEGT. CDR3 residues: CASRIQGALTEAFF. The DNA for the CDR3 is TGTGCCAGCAGAATACAGGGGGCGCTCACTGAAGCTTTCTTT.

J is TRBJ1-3 and V is TRBV2, with D uncertain. The germline gives CDR1 SNHLY, CDR2 FYNNEI. This CDR3 comprises 16 residues. Trimming took off 6 bases at V and 0 bases at J, with 15 bases between the two ends. In DNA form, the CDR3 reads TGTGCCAGCAGAAAAGAGGGCGGAATCTCTGGAAACACCATATATTTT. Translation: CASRKEGGISGNTIYF.

The chain links TRBV5-8 to TRBJ2-7; TRBD1 might be the D (6 bases). Germline-derived CDR1 and CDR2 are SGHTS and YDEGEE. CDR3 length: 15 residues. V was cut by 3 bases and J by 2 bases, with 15 bases left in between. The CDR3: CASSWPGVFAYEQYF. The CDR3 DNA reads TGTGCCAGCAGCTGGCCAGGGGTCTTCGCCTACGAGCAGTACTTC.

This clone is a singleton in its sample. This chain links TRBV4-2 with TRBJ2-7; 11 bases match TRBD1. Germline CDR1 and CDR2: LGHNA and YNFKEQ. V shed 4 bases and J 4 bases; nucleotides not matched to a gene: 12. This CDR3 is built from 17 residues. CDR3: CASSPRPWDRGGYEQYF. The CDR3 DNA reads TGTGCCAGCAGCCCTAGACCCTGGGACAGGGGGGGATACGAGCAGTACTTC.

Only one count was recorded for this clone. V gene TRBV4-2 combines with J gene TRBJ1-5; tentatively, D is TRBD1 (6 bases). The V gene's germline CDR1 is LGHNA and CDR2 YNFKEQ. V lost 4 bases to trimming and J lost 7 bases, with 14 bases between them. This CDR3 spans 14 amino acids. CDR3 amino acids: CASSPTGREQPQHF. CDR3 DNA sequence: TGTGCCAGCAGCCCCACAGGGAGGGAACAGCCCCAGCATTTT.

The chain couples TRBV7-9 to TRBJ2-3; D might be TRBD1 (5 bases). The V gene lost 0 bases and the J gene lost 0 bases, with 7 bases spanning the gap. The V gene's germline CDR1 is SEHNR and CDR2 FQNEAQ (reference sequence). This CDR3 is built from 15 residues. CDR3 residues: CASSLATGSTDTQYF. In DNA form, the CDR3 reads TGTGCCAGCAGCTTAGCAACAGGCAGCACAGATACGCAGTATTTT.

This clone appeared a few times. The genes are TRBV6-5 and TRBJ2-6, with a tentative D call TRBD1 (5 bases). Looked up from germline, CDR1 is MNHEY and CDR2 is SVGAGI. Trimming pared 0 bases from V and 2 bases from J, leaving 8 bases between. This CDR3 spans 16 amino acids. The CDR3, as DNA: TGTGCCAGCAGTTACTCGATAGGGGCTGGGGCCAACGTCCTGACTTTC. Amino acid sequence: CASSYSIGAGANVLTF.

This chain uses TRBV4-1 with TRBJ1-3; D not certain. Germline V lookup: CDR1 MGHRA, CDR2 YSYEKL. This CDR3 has 15 residues. The V gene lost 3 bases and the J gene lost 0 bases, with 9 bases spanning the gap. This CDR3 is CASSHGPSSGNTIYF. DNA for the CDR3: TGCGCCAGCAGCCATGGCCCCAGCTCTGGAAACACCATATATTTT.

This clone occurred once. The gene calls are TRBV4-1 and TRBJ2-3, with 7 bases matching TRBD1. V was pared by 6 bases and J by 0 bases, with 12 bases of the junction left unmatched. This CDR3 spans 17 amino acids. Germline values: CDR1 MGHRA, CDR2 YSYEKL. The chain's CDR3 is CASSQGDARSSTDTQYF. CDR3 bases: TGCGCCAGCAGTCAGGGGGACGCTCGTTCTAGCACAGATACGCAGTATTTT.

The rearrangement joins TRBV7-7 to TRBJ2-7, with 8 bases that match TRBD1. The germline CDR1 and CDR2 sequences are SSHAT and FNYEAQ (reference sequence). V shed 5 bases and J 2 bases; nucleotides not matched to a gene: 5. The CDR3 length is 14 residues. The CDR3 DNA reads TGTGCCAGCAGCCACGGACAGGGACCCTACGAGCAGTACTTC. Translation: CASSHGQGPYEQYF.

For this clone: This CDR3 is also generated by other DNA sequences in the sample. The J gene is TRBJ2-7, the V gene TRBV9, with D uncertain. V shed 1 base and J shed 3 bases, with 11 bases lying between them. The CDR3 runs to 14 residues. Per the germline V gene, CDR1 is SGDLS and CDR2 is YYNGEE. Written as DNA, the CDR3 is TGTGCCAGCAGCGTATCTGGGGTCAACTACGAGCAGTACTTC. The encoded protein is CASSVSGVNYEQYF.

J is TRBJ2-5 and V is TRBV12-5; no firm D call. This CDR3 contains 12 residues. Germline CDR1 LGHNT, CDR2 FRNRAP. The V gene lost 2 bases and the J gene lost 5 bases, with 6 bases spanning the gap. The CDR3 is CASGLRLETQYF. CDR3 DNA sequence: TGTGCTAGTGGTTTGAGACTGGAGACCCAGTACTTC.